Below are 28 T cell receptor beta chains sequenced from a single sample in a study of T cells in Graves' hyperthyroidism and ophthalmopathy. There were TCR beta CDR3 regions amplified from RNA transcripts. First-round RT-PCR targeting the TCR CDR3 was performed with the HTBI primer set. TCRdb processed the multiplex PCR reads anew with MiXCR; each CDR3 protein has one entry. The data contain hundreds of thousands of distinct CDR3 sequences, approximately 16% of them singletons. What was sequenced was blood. These receptors all come from a woman between 40 and 55 years old with Graves' ophthalmopathy.

This clonotype was recorded a few times. The chain joins TRBV19 to TRBJ1-2; 8 nucleotides align to TRBD1. J lost 8 bases, V lost 5 bases, and 13 bases had no gene match. Germline V gene sequence: CDR1 LNHDA, CDR2 SQIVND (reference sequence). The length of the CDR3 is 15 residues. The CDR3 DNA follows: TGTGCCAGTAGTCCCGGGACAGGTCTTTTCTACGGCTACACCTTC. This sequence encodes CASSPGTGLFYGYTF.

This chain uses TRBV12-5 with TRBJ1-5; D remains ambiguous. V dropped 4 bases and J dropped 0 bases, with 10 bases sitting between them. The length of the CDR3 is 15 residues. The germline V gene has CDR1 LGHNT and CDR2 FRNRAP. Here the CDR3 reads CASGSTPHSNQPQHF. Written as DNA, the CDR3 is TGTGCTAGTGGTTCCACCCCCCATAGCAATCAGCCCCAGCATTTT. The full variable domain, completed using reference TRBV12-5 and TRBJ1-5, is DARVTQTPRHKVTEMGQEVTMRCQPILGHNTVFWYRQTMMQGLELLAYFRNRAPLDDSGMPKDRFSAEMPDATLATLKIQPSEPRDSAVYFCASGSTPHSNQPQHFGDGTRLSIL.

The sample holds many counts of this clonotype. V gene TRBV28 combines with J gene TRBJ1-1; D remains ambiguous. Trimming stripped 6 bases from V and 3 bases from J, with 20 bases between. CDR3 size: 16 residues. Looked up from germline, CDR1 is MDHEN and CDR2 is SYDVKM. Here the CDR3 DNA reads TGTGCCAGCAGCCTCACCCCCCCCAACCAGGACACTGAAGCTTTCTTT. It specifies CASSLTPPNQDTEAFF.

This clonotype was seen at least ten times. In nucleotides, the CDR3 is TGTGCCAGCAGTTTATCGGGACAGAGATCAACTAATGAAAAACTGTTTTTT. It translates to CASSLSGQRSTNEKLFF. The chain is built from TRBV27 and TRBJ1-4; TRBD1 matches 7 bases. Unmatched junction bases numbered 4, after V lost 0 bases and J lost 0 bases. Germline V gene sequence: CDR1 MNHEY, CDR2 SMNVEV (reference sequence). The CDR3 totals 17 residues.

This clonotype occurred many times. This chain joins TRBV20-1 and TRBJ1-2; D not resolved. V lost 6 bases, J lost 4 bases, and 9 bases lay in between. The CDR3 length is 11 residues. Germline V gene lookup returns CDR1 DFQATT and CDR2 SNEGSKA (reference sequence). The CDR3 sequence: CSAETGYGYTF. The CDR3 DNA reads TGCAGTGCCGAGACCGGCTATGGCTACACCTTC.

This clonotype showed up just a few times. One base away lies a much larger clone, so this may be a sequencing read error. Here the CDR3 omits its conserved ending phenylalanine or tryptophan, so a read error is the likely source. This rearrangement joins TRBV28 to TRBJ2-7; D gene uncertain. CDR3 size: 13 residues. Germline V gene lookup returns CDR1 MDHEN and CDR2 SYDVKM. The V end lost 3 bases, the J end lost 3 bases, and 9 bases lay between the germline ends. CDR3 bases: TGTGCCAGCAGTTTGCAGGTCCGCTACGAGCAGTACCTC. Encoded protein: CASSLQVRYEQYL.

This clonotype occurred a few times. The genes are TRBV20-1 and TRBJ2-1; 7 positions agree with TRBD2. Germline V gene lookup returns CDR1 DFQATT and CDR2 SNEGSKA (reference sequence). This CDR3 has 15 amino acids. The V segment lost 0 bases and the J segment 7 bases; nucleotides outside the gene matches: 9. The CDR3 DNA sequence: TGCAGTGCTAGAGATTATATCGGGAGGCGGAATGAGCAGTTCTTC. Translation gives CSARDYIGRRNEQFF.

This clonotype was picked up a small number of times. This rearrangement joins TRBV28 to TRBJ2-1, with 11 bases identical to TRBD1. CDR1 and CDR2 from the germline V gene are MDHEN and SYDVKM. With V trimmed by 7 bases and J by 2 bases, 28 bases remained unmatched. There are 23 residues in the CDR3. This chain's CDR3 is CASTPDRGLSSIRGGGAYNEQFF. The CDR3, as DNA: TGTGCCAGCACCCCGGACAGGGGGCTTTCTAGTATTCGGGGGGGGGGGGCCTACAATGAGCAGTTCTTC.

This clonotype was counted ten times or more. V is TRBV11-2 and J is TRBJ2-7, with TRBD1 identical over 8 bases. The trim removed 4 bases at V and 6 bases at J, leaving 8 bases unmatched. Germline values: CDR1 SGHAT, CDR2 FQNNGV. This CDR3 contains 14 residues. This CDR3 is CASSSGGAGREQYF. For the CDR3, the DNA is TGTGCCAGCAGCTCAGGGGGCGCGGGTCGCGAGCAGTACTTC. The variable domain in full, with the rest retrieved from reference TRBV11-2 and TRBJ2-7, is EAGVAQSPRYKIIEKRQSVAFWCNPISGHATLYWYQQILGQGPKLLIQFQNNGVVDDSQLPKDRFSAERLKGVDSTLKIQPAKLEDSAVYLCASSSGGAGREQYFGPGTRLTVT.

This clonotype was counted at least ten times. CDR3 bases: TGCAGTGCGTCCTCCGGCGGAGGCCCTTACGAGCAGTACTTC. This codes for CSASSGGGPYEQYF. The chain couples TRBV20-1 to TRBJ2-7, with D perhaps matching TRBD2 (5 bases). This CDR3 is 14 amino acids long. The V end was cut by 6 bases, the J end by 4 bases, with 19 bases between. In germline, CDR1 is DFQATT, CDR2 SNEGSKA (reference sequence).

This clonotype appeared many times. V usage is TRBV2 and J usage is TRBJ1-4; no clear D gene. The CDR3 covers 17 residues. Germline values: CDR1 SNHLY, CDR2 FYNNEI. V lost 4 bases to trimming and J lost 0 bases, with 15 bases between them. CDR3 DNA sequence: TGTGCCAGCAGTGTGACCGGCGGCGGCGCAACTAATGAAAAACTGTTTTTT. Its protein is CASSVTGGGATNEKLFF.

Ten or more counts support this clonotype. The chain is built from TRBV7-9 and TRBJ2-1; maybe TRBD2 (7 bases). The CDR3 sequence is 16 residues long. V lost 4 bases to trimming and J lost 6 bases, with 19 bases between them. Germline CDR1 SEHNR, CDR2 FQNEAQ (reference sequence). The CDR3 DNA sequence: TGTGCCAGCAGCTGGGGAGGAATAGGGGGGGGCAATGAGCAGTTCTTC. It translates to CASSWGGIGGGNEQFF.

This clonotype was counted at least ten times. This chain joins TRBV5-1 and TRBJ2-3, with D tentatively TRBD1 (6 bases). The CDR3 contains 15 residues. Germline CDR1 is SGHRS and CDR2 is YFSETQ. V lost 0 bases and J 3 bases, leaving 11 bases between the germline ends. The DNA for the CDR3 is TGCGCCAGCAGCTTGGACCCTAGGGGGACAGATACGCAGTATTTT. Amino acids: CASSLDPRGTDTQYF.

This clonotype was counted ten times or more. CDR3 sequence: CSAIQGNQPQHF. CDR3 DNA: TGCAGTGCAATACAGGGGAATCAGCCCCAGCATTTT. The chain combines TRBV20-1 with TRBJ1-5, with TRBD1 matching 7 bases. CDR1 and CDR2 (germline): DFQATT, SNEGSKA (reference sequence). This CDR3 region has 12 residues. V lost 6 bases and J lost 4; bases outside the gene matches: 3.

This clonotype was seen at least ten times. J is TRBJ1-6 and V is TRBV30; possible D gene TRBD1, 5 bases. The V end was cut by 2 bases, the J end by 8 bases, with 16 bases between. CDR1 is GTSNPN and CDR2 is SVGIG in the germline V gene (reference sequence). The CDR3 totals 15 residues. In DNA form, the CDR3 reads TGTGCCTGGAGTCGTACGGCAGGGTTTGATTCACCCCTCCACTTT. Encoded protein: CAWSRTAGFDSPLHF.

This chain joins TRBV18 and TRBJ1-1; tentatively, D is TRBD1 (5 bases). CDR3 length: 14 amino acids. V was shortened by 6 bases and J by 8 bases, with 19 bases between the two germline ends. Germline values: CDR1 KGHSH, CDR2 LQKENI. The CDR3 coding sequence is TGTGCCAGCTCCGCCGGGGAGGGGCACCAAGAAGCTTTCTTT. This gives the protein CASSAGEGHQEAFF.

This clonotype was seen a handful of times. This sequence joins TRBV2 and TRBJ1-2, with 7 bases lining up with TRBD1. From germline, CDR1 is SNHLY and CDR2 FYNNEI. J lost 13 bases, V lost 5 bases, and 19 bases had no gene match. The CDR3 spans 15 residues. The DNA for the CDR3 is TGTGCCAGCAGTCGCTTCGGATCGTCCGCAGGGGGTTTCACCTTC. It codes for CASSRFGSSAGGFTF. The variable domain in full, completed from reference TRBV2 and TRBJ1-2, reads EPEVTQTPSHQVTQMGQEVILRCVPISNHLYFYWYRQILGQKVEFLVSFYNNEISEKSEIFDDQFSVERPDGSNFTLKIRSTKLEDSAMYFCASSRFGSSAGGFTFGSGTRLTVV.

This clonotype came up a few times. The V and J genes are TRBV7-9 and TRBJ1-4; 8 bases fit TRBD1. This CDR3 spans 12 amino acids. The ends lost 5 bases at V and 13 bases at J; junction bases unmatched: 6. Per germline, CDR1 SEHNR and CDR2 FQNEAQ (reference sequence). The CDR3 loop is CASSPGQGGLFF. CDR3 DNA: TGTGCCAGCAGCCCAGGACAGGGCGGACTGTTTTTT.

This chain connects TRBV19 to TRBJ1-1; no clear D gene. The CDR3 is made up of 13 amino acids. The germline gives CDR1 LNHDA, CDR2 SQIVND (reference sequence). V lost 6 bases and J lost 1, with 9 bases in between. The CDR3 reads CASRRLSNTEAFF. The CDR3 DNA follows: TGTGCCAGTAGGAGGTTGTCGAACACTGAAGCTTTCTTT.

This clonotype was recorded a few times. The chain combines TRBV19 with TRBJ1-2, with TRBD1 matching 8 bases. Germline CDR1 is LNHDA and CDR2 is SQIVND (reference sequence). J gave up 0 bases and V 7 bases, and 16 bases lay outside the gene matches. This CDR3 has 18 residues. The CDR3 DNA is TGTGCCAGTACCCCCCAGCACGACAGGGGACTAACTAACTATGGCTACACCTTC. Its protein product is CASTPQHDRGLTNYGYTF.

This clonotype was counted at least ten times. This chain uses TRBV2 with TRBJ1-5; the D gene is possibly TRBD1 (6 bases). The V end lost 1 base, the J end lost 9 bases, and 13 bases lay between the germline ends. The germline V gene encodes CDR1 SNHLY and CDR2 FYNNEI. The CDR3 has 14 residues. Here the CDR3 reads CASSEEVGGGPQHF. CDR3 sequence (DNA): TGTGCCAGCAGTGAAGAGGTAGGAGGGGGGCCCCAGCATTTT.

This clonotype has at least ten counts. The chain carries TRBV10-2 and TRBJ1-5, with D hard to call. Germline V lookup: CDR1 WSHSY, CDR2 SAAADI. Trimming stripped 2 bases from V and 3 bases from J, with 8 bases between. CDR3 length: 14 amino acids. The CDR3 loop is CASSEESFNQPQHF. The DNA for the CDR3 is TGCGCCAGCAGTGAGGAAAGCTTCAATCAGCCCCAGCATTTT.

This clonotype has more than one count but fewer than ten. This chain uses TRBV25-1 with TRBJ1-2; TRBD1 might be the D (5 bases). The CDR3 runs to 14 residues. Between the trimmed V and J ends, which lost 5 bases and 1 base, there was a span of 11 bases. The germline CDR1 and CDR2 sequences are MGHDK and SYGVNS. In DNA form, the CDR3 reads TGTGCCAGCAGTAATCTACAGGATAACTATGGCTACACCTTC. It codes for CASSNLQDNYGYTF.

This clonotype was recorded at least ten times. The J gene is TRBJ1-1, the V gene TRBV12-3 or TRBV12-4; tentatively, D is TRBD1 (6 bases). V lost 6 bases and J 3 bases, leaving 11 bases between the germline ends. The length of the CDR3 is 13 residues. CDR3 sequence (DNA): TGTGCCAGCAGCCCAGGGGAGTACACTGAAGCTTTCTTT. The encoded protein is CASSPGEYTEAFF.

This clonotype was seen more than once but under ten times. At one end, the junction sequence differs from germline, possibly due to a read error. CDR3 region: CASSQYGNFAGEYTAGNPPQHF. CDR3 DNA sequence: TGTGCCAGCAGCCAATATGGAAATTTCGCCGGAGAATACACTGCGGGCAATCCGCCCCAGCATTTT. The chain is built from TRBV16 and TRBJ1-5; no reliable D call. Germline V gene lookup returns CDR1 KGHSY and CDR2 FQNENV. There are 22 residues in the CDR3.

This clonotype was picked up many times. The chain has TRBV7-9 and TRBJ2-1, with 7 bases identical to TRBD2. The germline V gene encodes CDR1 SEHNR and CDR2 FQNEAQ (reference sequence). V lost 6 bases and J lost 7; bases outside the gene matches: 15. This CDR3 contains 16 residues. CDR3 nucleotide sequence: TGTGCCAGCAGTAGCCCCGGGGCGGGAGTCTCGAATGAGCAGTTCTTC. Its protein product is CASSSPGAGVSNEQFF.

A word on this clonotype: A much larger clonotype is one base distant, so this may be a read error. The chain recombines TRBV13 with TRBJ1-1; 10 bases agree with TRBD1. Germline V lookup: CDR1 PRHDT, CDR2 FYEKMQ (reference sequence). CDR3 length: 14 amino acids. Germline trimming cut 5 bases from V and 6 bases from J; bases unmatched to any gene: 6. The CDR3 nucleotides are TGTGCCAGCAGCCCGCGGACAGGGGGGGCTGAAGCTTTCTTT. Residues: CASSPRTGGAEAFF.

On this clonotype: Mismatch with germline at one junction end may stem from a read error. The gene calls are TRBV7-2 and TRBJ1-2; 8 bases are shared with TRBD1. The CDR3 has 14 residues. Germline CDR1 and CDR2: SGHTA and FQGNSA. The chain's CDR3 is CASSQVDRVESYTF. In DNA, the CDR3 is TGCGCCAGCAGCCAAGTGGACAGGGTAGAGAGCTACACCTTC.